The rows below give T cell receptor beta chains drawn from one sample of a study of long-term antiretroviral therapy in people with HIV. Sequencing used immunoSEQ multiplex PCR; TCRdb keeps in-frame clones, though not all of them. This table has around 20,000 clones, approximately 82% appearing once. The sample consisted of unsorted PBMCs, taken 0.5 years before starting antiretroviral therapy. Receptor source: a woman aged 45-65 years with HIV. Both conserved end residues are part of each CDR3. The D gene is left open where the match is weak. Clone size is not always given. Where it is, it says once, few, many or a class for expanded clones.

V gene	clone size	J gene	D gene	CDR3 protein	CDR3 DNA
TRBV19	-	TRBJ1-6	-	CASRDRVNSADSPLHF	TGTGCCAGTAGGGATCGAGTCAACTCGGCTGATTCACCCCTCCACTTT
TRBV11-2	-	TRBJ2-2	-	CASSLDSGVFTGELFF	TGTGCCAGCAGCTTAGATTCAGGGGTCTTCACCGGGGAGCTGTTTTTT
TRBV18	-	TRBJ1-1	-	CASSPLSGRLDTEAFF	TGTGCCAGCTCACCACTTTCTGGTAGGTTGGACACTGAAGCTTTCTTT
TRBV4-1	-	TRBJ1-6	-	CASSRGEGTLHF	TGCGCCAGCAGCCGGGGAGAGGGCACCCTCCACTTT
TRBV6-6	once	TRBJ1-5	TRBD1	CASSGQGPDGPQHF	TGTGCCAGCAGTGGACAGGGCCCCGATGGGCCCCAGCATTTT
TRBV19	-	TRBJ1-2	-	CASTRDNIFGYTF	TGTGCCAGTACTAGGGACAACATATTCGGCTACACCTTC
TRBV5-1	once	TRBJ2-1	-	CASSPPQGPSDYPFF	TGCGCCAGCAGCCCCCCTCAGGGCCCCTCGGATTATCCGTTCTTC
TRBV27	-	TRBJ1-5	-	CASSLSIGQGQPQHF	TGTGCCAGCAGTTTATCAATAGGGCAGGGACAGCCCCAGCATTTT
TRBV30	few	TRBJ1-2	-	CAWSVAGRTGYTF	TGTGCCTGGAGTGTAGCGGGCAGAACTGGCTACACCTTC
TRBV9	-	TRBJ1-1	TRBD1	CASSGGQGQNTEAFF	TGTGCCAGCAGCGGAGGACAGGGCCAGAACACTGAAGCTTTCTTT
TRBV4-1	few	TRBJ2-2	TRBD2	CASSQRLAGEFTGELFF	TGCGCCAGCAGCCAGCGACTAGCGGGGGAATTCACCGGGGAGCTGTTTTTT
TRBV6-1	medium-sized	TRBJ1-2	TRBD1	CASSKQGATDGYTF	TGTGCCAGCAGTAAACAGGGGGCGACGGATGGCTACACCTTC
TRBV5-8	-	TRBJ1-3	TRBD1	CASSSGTDGNTIYF	TGTGCCAGCAGCTCCGGGACAGATGGAAACACCATATATTTT
TRBV4-1	few	TRBJ1-1	-	CASSQGAFEQGTEAFF	TGCGCCAGCAGCCAAGGAGCTTTTGAACAGGGAACTGAAGCTTTCTTT
TRBV7-9	-	TRBJ2-5	-	CASSFHGAAQETQYF	TGTGCCAGCAGCTTTCATGGCGCCGCACAGGAGACCCAGTACTTC
TRBV4-1	-	TRBJ1-4	TRBD1	CASSKGDRATNEKLFF	TGCGCCAGCAGCAAAGGGGACAGGGCAACTAATGAAAAACTGTTTTTT
TRBV7-9	-	TRBJ1-2	-	CASSLARVGRGYYGYTF	TGTGCCAGCAGCTTAGCGCGGGTAGGACGGGGCTACTATGGCTACACCTTC
TRBV10-3	-	TRBJ1-1	-	CAIGTQDAEAFF	TGTGCCATCGGGACCCAGGATGCTGAAGCTTTCTTT
TRBV4-2	-	TRBJ2-5	-	CASSQARTDHETQYF	TGTGCCAGCAGCCAAGCCAGGACAGACCACGAGACCCAGTACTTC
TRBV6-1	-	TRBJ2-5	-	CASIRERYQETQYF	TGTGCCAGCATTAGGGAACGGTACCAAGAGACCCAGTACTTC
TRBV6-6	once	TRBJ1-2	-	CASSYSIQGDYGYTF	TGTGCCAGCAGTTACTCGATACAGGGTGACTATGGCTACACCTTC
TRBV27	-	TRBJ1-3	-	CASSISGRSGNTIYF	TGTGCCAGCAGCATTTCAGGGAGATCTGGAAACACCATATATTTT
TRBV30	-	TRBJ1-3	TRBD1	CAWSGTGGGNTIYF	TGTGCCTGGAGTGGCACAGGGGGAGGAAACACCATATATTTT
TRBV10-2	-	TRBJ1-6	-	CASSDTRGWDNSPLHF	TGCGCCAGCAGTGATACCAGGGGCTGGGATAATTCACCCCTCCACTTT
TRBV10-3	-	TRBJ1-2	-	CAISESLAFRGGYTF	TGTGCCATCAGTGAGTCTCTCGCATTTAGAGGCGGCTACACCTTC
TRBV25-1	-	TRBJ1-4	-	CASSESDYTTNEKLFF	TGTGCCAGCAGTGAGTCAGATTATACTACGAATGAAAAACTGTTTTTT
TRBV5-1	-	TRBJ1-2	-	CASSLDTGIYGYTF	TGCGCCAGCAGCTTGGACACAGGTATCTATGGCTACACCTTC
TRBV5-6	once	TRBJ2-5	-	CASSLVGQNFLIATQYF	TGTGCCAGCAGCTTGGTCGGTCAGAATTTTCTTATTGCGACCCAGTACTTC
TRBV19	-	TRBJ1-1	TRBD1	CASRHRDRDRTEAFF	TGTGCCAGTAGACACCGGGACAGGGATCGAACTGAAGCTTTCTTT
TRBV11-2	-	TRBJ2-5	-	CASSLMVSETQYF	TGTGCCAGCAGCTTAATGGTTTCAGAGACCCAGTACTTC
TRBV5-1	-	TRBJ2-5	-	CASSLVGASSETQYF	TGCGCCAGCAGCTTGGTCGGGGCGAGTTCGGAGACCCAGTACTTC
TRBV4-1	-	TRBJ2-5	-	CASSQPGNGAGETQYF	TGCGCCAGCAGCCAGCCTGGGAACGGGGCGGGGGAGACCCAGTACTTC
TRBV7-2	-	TRBJ2-1	-	CASSLESLRDEQFF	TGTGCCAGCAGCTTAGAGTCCCTTCGGGATGAGCAGTTCTTC
TRBV6-4	few	TRBJ1-5	TRBD1	CASSEFGTGVADQPQHF	TGTGCCAGCAGTGAATTTGGGACAGGGGTAGCAGACCAGCCCCAGCATTTT
TRBV7-2	-	TRBJ2-2	-	CASSSNRLTGELFF	TGTGCCAGCAGCTCAAACAGGCTCACCGGGGAGCTGTTTTTT
TRBV10-3	-	TRBJ2-6	-	CAIRDSAGANVLTF	TGTGCCATCAGGGACAGCGCTGGGGCCAACGTCCTGACTTTC
TRBV6-4	-	TRBJ1-2	-	CASRFAGTGYTF	TGTGCCAGCAGGTTCGCGGGGACTGGCTACACCTTC
TRBV7-3	-	TRBJ2-2	-	CASQKGGTGELFF	TGTGCCAGCCAAAAGGGTGGGACCGGGGAGCTGTTTTTT